This T cell receptor (beta chain) is drawn from a study of radiation and T cells in renal cell carcinoma. Study observations and caveats: Top tumor clonotypes rose in blood 2 weeks post-radiation, then contracted.

The time point: blood 2 weeks post-SBRT. Treatment reported: 15 Gy SBRT to primary tumor, nephrectomy 4 weeks later. Repertoires were generated with immunoSEQ multiplex PCR, while TCRdb's copy carries only in-frame clones and drops some. Of 100,000 to 150,000 clones detected, about four fifths appear once; the ten largest clones hold 5.8%. A word on this clone: Its antigen is not identified.

The V and J ends lost 2 bases and 0 bases respectively, with 14 bases between them. This CDR3 comprises 16 residues. CDR1 SGHRS and CDR2 YFSETQ come from the germline V gene. This receptor was identified in a man aged 45-65 years with renal cell carcinoma. The V and J genes are TRBV5-1 and TRBJ1-2, with a possible D match to TRBD1 (5 bases). Material: blood, obtained from a patient whose treatment included radiotherapy and nephrectomy. The CDR3 sequence is CASSLGPGRSNYGYTF. The CDR3 DNA reads TGCGCCAGCAGCTTAGGACCGGGACGCTCTAACTATGGCTACACCTTC. The variable domain in full, completed from reference TRBV5-1 and TRBJ1-2, reads KAGVTQTPRYLIKTRGQQVTLSCSPISGHRSVSWYQQTPGQGLQFLFEYFSETQRNKGNFPGRFSGRQFSNSRSEMNVSTLELGDSALYLCASSLGPGRSNYGYTFGSGTRLTVV.